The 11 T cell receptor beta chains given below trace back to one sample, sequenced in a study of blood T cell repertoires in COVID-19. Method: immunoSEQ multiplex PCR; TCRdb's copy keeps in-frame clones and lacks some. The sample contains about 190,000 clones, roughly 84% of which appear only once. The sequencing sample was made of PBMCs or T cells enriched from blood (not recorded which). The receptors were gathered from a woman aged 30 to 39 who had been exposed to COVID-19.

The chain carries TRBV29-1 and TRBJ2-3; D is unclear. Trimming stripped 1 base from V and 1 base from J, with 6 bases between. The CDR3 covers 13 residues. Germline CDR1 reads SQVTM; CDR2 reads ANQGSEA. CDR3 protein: CSVEGARTDTQYF. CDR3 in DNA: TGCAGCGTTGAAGGGGCGCGCACAGATACGCAGTATTTT.

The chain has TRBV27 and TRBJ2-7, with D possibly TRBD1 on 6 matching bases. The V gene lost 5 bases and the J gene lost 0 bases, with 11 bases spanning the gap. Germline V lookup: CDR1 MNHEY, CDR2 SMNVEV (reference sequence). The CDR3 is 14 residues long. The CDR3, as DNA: TGTGCCAGCAGTCTAGGGGGTAGCTCCTACGAGCAGTACTTC. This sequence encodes CASSLGGSSYEQYF.

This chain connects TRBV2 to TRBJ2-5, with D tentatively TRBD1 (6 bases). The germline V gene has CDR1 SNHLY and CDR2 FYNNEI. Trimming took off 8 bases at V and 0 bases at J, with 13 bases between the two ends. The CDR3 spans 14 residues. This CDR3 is CASATRTDQETQYF. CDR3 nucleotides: TGTGCCAGCGCAACTCGGACAGACCAAGAGACCCAGTACTTC.

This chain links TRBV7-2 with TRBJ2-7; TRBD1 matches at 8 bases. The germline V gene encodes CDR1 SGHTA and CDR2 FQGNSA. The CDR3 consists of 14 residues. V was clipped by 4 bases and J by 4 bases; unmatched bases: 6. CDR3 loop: CASSSAGGNYEQYF. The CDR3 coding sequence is TGTGCCAGCAGCTCAGCAGGGGGCAATTACGAGCAGTACTTC.

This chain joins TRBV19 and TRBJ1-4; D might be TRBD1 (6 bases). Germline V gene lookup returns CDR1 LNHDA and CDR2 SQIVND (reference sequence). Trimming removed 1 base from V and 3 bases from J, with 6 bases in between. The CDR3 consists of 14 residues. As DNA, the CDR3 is TGTGCCAGTAGTATAGGGACAGCTAATGAAAAACTGTTTTTT. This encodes CASSIGTANEKLFF.

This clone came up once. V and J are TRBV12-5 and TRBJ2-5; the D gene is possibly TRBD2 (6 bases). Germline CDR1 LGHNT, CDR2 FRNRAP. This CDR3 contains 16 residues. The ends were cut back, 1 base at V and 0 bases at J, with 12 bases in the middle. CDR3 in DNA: TGTGCTAGTGGTTTGGGCCCGGGGGTAGACCAAGAGACCCAGTACTTC. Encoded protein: CASGLGPGVDQETQYF.

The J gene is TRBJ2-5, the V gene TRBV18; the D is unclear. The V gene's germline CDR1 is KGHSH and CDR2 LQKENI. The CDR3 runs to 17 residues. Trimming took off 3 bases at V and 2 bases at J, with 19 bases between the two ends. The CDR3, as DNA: TGTGCCAGCTCACCTAGGTCCGTCGGAGTGGAGCAAGAGACCCAGTACTTC. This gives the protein CASSPRSVGVEQETQYF.

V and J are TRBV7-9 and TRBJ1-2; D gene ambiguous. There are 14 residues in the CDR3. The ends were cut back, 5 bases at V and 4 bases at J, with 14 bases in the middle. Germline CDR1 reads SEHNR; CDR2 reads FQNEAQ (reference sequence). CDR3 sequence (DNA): TGTGCCAGCAGCCTGATAGGGAGTAGCTATGGCTACACCTTC. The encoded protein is CASSLIGSSYGYTF.

CDR3 residues: CASGRGGPFTDTQYF. The CDR3, as DNA: TGTGCCAGCGGACGCGGGGGGCCCTTCACAGATACGCAGTATTTT. The chain recombines TRBV11-3 with TRBJ2-3; 8 positions match TRBD2. V lost 8 bases and J lost 2; bases outside the gene matches: 9. The CDR3 loop spans 15 amino acids. The germline V gene has CDR1 SGHNT and CDR2 YENEEA.

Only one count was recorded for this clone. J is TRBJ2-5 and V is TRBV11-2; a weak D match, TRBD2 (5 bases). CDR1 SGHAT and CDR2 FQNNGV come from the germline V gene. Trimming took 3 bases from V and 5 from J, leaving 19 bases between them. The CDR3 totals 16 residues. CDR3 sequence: CASSFQITSRGETQYF. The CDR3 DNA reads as TGTGCCAGCAGCTTCCAGATTACGTCCCGAGGGGAGACCCAGTACTTC. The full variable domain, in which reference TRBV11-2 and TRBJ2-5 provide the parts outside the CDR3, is EAGVAQSPRYKIIEKRQSVAFWCNPISGHATLYWYQQILGQGPKLLIQFQNNGVVDDSQLPKDRFSAERLKGVDSTLKIQPAKLEDSAVYLCASSFQITSRGETQYFGPGTRLLVL.

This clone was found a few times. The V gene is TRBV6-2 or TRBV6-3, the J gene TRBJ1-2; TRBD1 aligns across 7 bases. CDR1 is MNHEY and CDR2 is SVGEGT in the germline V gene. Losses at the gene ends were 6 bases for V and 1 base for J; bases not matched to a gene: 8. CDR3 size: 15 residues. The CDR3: CASSTGTDFNYGYTF. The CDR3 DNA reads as TGTGCCAGCAGCACCGGGACAGACTTTAACTATGGCTACACCTTC.